Listed below are T cell receptor beta chains from one sample, sequenced in a study of blood T cell repertoires in COVID-19. Repertoires were generated with immunoSEQ multiplex PCR, while TCRdb's copy carries only in-frame clones and drops some. The repertoire consists of approximately 170,000 clones, with less than 90% occurring once and the leading ten covering more than 3%. The sequenced sample was peripheral blood. All receptors derive from an older woman with acute or convalescent COVID-19. CDR3s include the opening cysteine and the closing phenylalanine or tryptophan.

V	J	CDR3
TRBV3-1/TRBV3-2	TRBJ2-3	CASSQQGGDTQYF
TRBV29-1	TRBJ2-7	CSVAHPQGLAVTYEQYF
TRBV3-1/TRBV3-2	TRBJ2-1	CASSQARAYNEQFF
TRBV28	TRBJ1-2	CASRTGMGGYTF
TRBV19	TRBJ2-3	CASSTRGLAGSTDTQYF
TRBV27	TRBJ1-5	CASSAHRGRSNQPQHF
TRBV4-3	TRBJ1-6	CASSQDLGFWENSPLHF
TRBV6-2/TRBV6-3	TRBJ2-7	CASSYSPGLTQGQYF
TRBV4-1	TRBJ2-3	CASSPGLAGVPDTQYF
TRBV19	TRBJ2-4	CASSRTSGGNIQYF
TRBV6-2/TRBV6-3	TRBJ2-7	CASSPARLAGGYEQYF
TRBV6-5	TRBJ1-1	CASSYTRSNTEAFF
TRBV28	TRBJ2-4	CASSFELANNIQYF
TRBV4-2	TRBJ1-4	CASSQDRTGDEKLFF
TRBV9	TRBJ2-2	CASSVAPGGGTGELFF
TRBV28	TRBJ2-1	CASSQTSGIVNEQFF
TRBV11-2	TRBJ2-7	CASSLDRLGAYEQYF
TRBV3-1/TRBV3-2	TRBJ1-6	CASSQDRQGDSPLHF
TRBV28	TRBJ1-6	CASSSTGTVSSYNSPLHF
TRBV14	TRBJ2-5	CASSQGLAVETQYF
TRBV6-5	TRBJ1-1	CASTLTPDGYTEAFF
TRBV3-1/TRBV3-2	TRBJ2-7	CASSEVSGGPGQYF
TRBV11-2	TRBJ1-4	CASSPRDRGREKLFF
TRBV28	TRBJ2-7	CASSMGGNPYEQYF
TRBV10-3	TRBJ2-1	CAIRRDNGGDEQFF
TRBV6-5	TRBJ1-5	CASSAGTDSNQPQHF
TRBV7-9	TRBJ1-3	CASSYTPGSSGNTIYF
TRBV15	TRBJ2-7	CATSRATYEQYF
TRBV7-2	TRBJ1-6	CASSQSQGGGSPLHF
TRBV30	TRBJ2-7	CAWSVLAGGGEQYF
TRBV27	TRBJ2-5	CASSSRAVQETQYF
TRBV7-2	TRBJ1-6	CASREAGPNSPLHF
TRBV4-3	TRBJ1-6	CASSQDRGSSYNSPLHF
TRBV12-3/TRBV12-4	TRBJ1-4	CASRNRDNEKLFF
TRBV5-1	TRBJ2-1	CASSSRLAGGVNEQFF
TRBV5-4	TRBJ2-3	CASSPEARDTQYF
TRBV30	TRBJ1-1	CAWRGQGSTEAFF
TRBV5-4	TRBJ1-2	CASSGQAGSYGYTF
TRBV29-1	TRBJ2-1	CSVLGLPGYNEQFF
TRBV18	TRBJ1-4	CASSLNGAANEKLFF
TRBV7-2	TRBJ2-1	CASSSSVGTSGGNEQFF
TRBV6-5	TRBJ1-1	CASKWTGMDTEAFF
TRBV6-5	TRBJ1-6	CASRSGQLNSPLHF
TRBV28	TRBJ2-3	CASSLTGSLTDTQYF
TRBV7-9	TRBJ1-1	CATDIAEAFF